This T cell receptor beta chain was captured by sequencing in a study of T cells after yellow fever vaccination. Study-level points and caveats: The secondary response showed a weaker magnitude and a faster peak, day 5 versus 15. Within FACS-sorted repertoires, abundant clonotypes contaminating from the bulk population could be present. Reappearance after the booster was seen for most primary-vaccination clones, at 96% CD4 and 70% to 90% CD8.

One entry per CDR3 protein results from TCRdb running MiXCR on the 5' RACE reads. The sample consists of 300,000 to 400,000 distinct CDR3 sequences, 3% to 4.5% of them appearing once. Trimming cost V 1 base and J 2 bases, with 12 bases left between them. Germline CDR1 LGHNA, CDR2 YSLEER. The CDR3 is 15 amino acids. As for this clonotype: Antigen: not known.

V is TRBV4-3 and J is TRBJ2-7; maybe TRBD2 (5 bases). The sequence was obtained from a man younger than 35 who received the YFV17D yellow fever vaccine. This specimen consisted of PBMCs, obtained 5 days after the yellow fever booster vaccination. CDR3 region: CASSQVVGEPYEQYF. CDR3 nucleotide sequence: TGCGCCAGCAGCCAAGTTGTCGGGGAACCCTACGAGCAGTACTTC.